The 17 T cell receptor beta chains in this list originate from one sample, sequenced in a study of human T cells and chemical hapten exposure. Using its own MiXCR run on the RACE reads, TCRdb lists one record per CDR3 protein. Here the sample spans roughly 190,000 distinct CDR3 sequences, about 20% being singletons. Time point denoted: patch test 1, 2 weeks after DPC sensitization. Documented treatment: therapeutic diphenylcyclopropenone sensitization with weekly scalp DPC. Sequenced here: whole blood, sampled in connection with sensitization to the hapten diphenylcyclopropenone (DPC). The receptors originated from a woman between 50 and 59 years old with alopecia areata. Some clones in this sample may be carry-over from other donors' samples.

This clonotype was detected only a few times. This chain uses TRBV6-1 with TRBJ2-3; 8 bases agree with TRBD2. V lost 3 bases, J lost 6 bases, and 2 bases stayed unmatched. Germline CDR1 MNHNS, CDR2 SASEGT. The CDR3 sequence is 13 residues long. The CDR3 DNA reads TGTGCCAGCAGTGACTGGACTAGCGATACGCAGTATTTT. This encodes CASSDWTSDTQYF.

This chain uses TRBV10-3 with TRBJ1-1, with D unclear. The CDR3 covers 15 residues. With 10 bases removed from V and 0 bases from J, the gap between germline ends came to 18 bases. The germline V gene has CDR1 ENHRY and CDR2 SYGVKD. The CDR3 DNA reads as TGTGCCACCCGACCGGCAGGACCTATGAACACTGAAGCTTTCTTT. This gives the protein CATRPAGPMNTEAFF.

This clonotype was seen a handful of times. The chain carries TRBV7-9 and TRBJ2-1; weak D call: TRBD1 (5 bases). V lost 5 bases to trimming and J lost 3 bases, with 11 bases between them. CDR3 length: 14 amino acids. Germline CDR1 and CDR2: SEHNR and FQNEAQ (reference sequence). This CDR3 reads CASSLPDNYNEQFF. The CDR3 DNA reads as TGTGCCAGCAGCCTACCGGACAACTACAATGAGCAGTTCTTC. The whole variable domain, filled in from reference TRBV7-9 and TRBJ2-1, reads DTGVSQNPRHKITKRGQNVTFRCDPISEHNRLYWYRQTLGQGPEFLTYFQNEAQLEKSRLLSDRFSAERPKGSFSTLEIQRTEQGDSAMYLCASSLPDNYNEQFFGPGTRLTVL.

There are many counts of this clonotype. The chain recombines TRBV20-1 with TRBJ2-7; a possible D gene is TRBD2 (5 bases). CDR3 length: 16 amino acids. The V end was cut by 3 bases, the J end by 5 bases, with 23 bases between. Germline assignment: CDR1 DFQATT and CDR2 SNEGSKA (reference sequence). As DNA, the CDR3 is TGCAGTGCTAGCTTAAGGGCAGCCTTGCAGGAGGACGAGCAGTACTTC. It translates to CSASLRAALQEDEQYF.

This chain uses TRBV15 with TRBJ2-7; D is possibly TRBD2 (5 bases). The germline V gene encodes CDR1 LNHNV and CDR2 YYDKDF (reference sequence). CDR3 size: 14 residues. Between the trimmed V and J ends, which lost 0 bases and 6 bases, there was a span of 12 bases. In DNA, the CDR3 is TGTGCCACCAGCAGAGATTTAGCCGGGATCGAGCAGTACTTC. As protein: CATSRDLAGIEQYF.

This clonotype was observed a handful of times. J is TRBJ1-2 and V is TRBV30; D gene unclear. Germline assignment: CDR1 GTSNPN and CDR2 SVGIG (reference sequence). The V and J ends lost 0 bases and 2 bases respectively, with 10 bases between them. This CDR3 region has 14 residues. The CDR3 reads CAWSVLGRNYGYTF. The CDR3 DNA follows: TGTGCCTGGAGTGTACTAGGTCGGAACTATGGCTACACCTTC.

This clonotype was seen many times. This chain connects TRBV13 to TRBJ1-4; TRBD1 might be the D (6 bases). Germline V lookup: CDR1 PRHDT, CDR2 FYEKMQ (reference sequence). The CDR3 loop spans 15 amino acids. The V gene lost 0 bases and the J gene lost 5 bases, with 10 bases spanning the gap. The CDR3 sequence: CASSLGAGTNEKLFF. CDR3 nucleotide sequence: TGTGCCAGCAGCTTAGGGGCAGGGACAAATGAAAAACTGTTTTTT.

This clonotype was counted only a few times. The chain carries TRBV2 and TRBJ2-7; TRBD1 might be the D (5 bases). From germline, CDR1 is SNHLY and CDR2 FYNNEI. The V end was cut by 4 bases, the J end by 2 bases, with 12 bases between. This CDR3 is 14 amino acids long. The CDR3 bases are TGTGCCAGCAGTGCGACAGACCTGACCTACGAGCAGTACTTC. Amino acid sequence: CASSATDLTYEQYF.

V usage is TRBV5-1 and J usage is TRBJ2-1; no definite D call. The CDR3 totals 12 residues. The germline V and J ends were trimmed by 4 bases and 8 bases, with 10 bases remaining between them. Germline lookup yields CDR1 SGHRS and CDR2 YFSETQ. CDR3 sequence reads: CASSVQVHEQFF. The DNA for the CDR3 is TGCGCCAGCAGCGTCCAAGTACATGAGCAGTTCTTC. The entire variable domain, with the rest obtained from reference TRBV5-1 and TRBJ2-1, is as follows: KAGVTQTPRYLIKTRGQQVTLSCSPISGHRSVSWYQQTPGQGLQFLFEYFSETQRNKGNFPGRFSGRQFSNSRSEMNVSTLELGDSALYLCASSVQVHEQFFGPGTRLTVL.

J is TRBJ1-2 and V is TRBV11-2; TRBD1 might be the D (5 bases). There are 17 residues in the CDR3. V lost 2 bases, J lost 4 bases, and 20 bases lay in between. CDR1 and CDR2 (germline): SGHAT, FQNNGV. CDR3 nucleotide sequence: TGTGCCAGCAGCTTATCTGGTCGGGCGCGGGGCCCCTATGGCTACACCTTC. Translating gives CASSLSGRARGPYGYTF.

Note on this clonotype: An end of the junction does not agree with germline; a read error may underlie this. This chain uses TRBV18 with TRBJ1-1; 7 bases align to TRBD1. The CDR3 runs 15 residues. From germline, CDR1 is KGHSH and CDR2 LQKENI. Here the CDR3 DNA reads TGTGCCAGCTCACTACAACAGGGGTGGGGTACTGAAGCTCTCTTT. Translating gives CASSLQQGWGTEALF.

The chain carries TRBV29-1 and TRBJ2-5; D perhaps matches TRBD2 (6 bases). V lost 8 bases to trimming and J lost 4 bases, with 11 bases between them. The V gene's germline CDR1 is SQVTM and CDR2 ANQGSEA. CDR3 length: 11 amino acids. Here the CDR3 DNA reads TGCAGCCTGGGGGAGGCAGAGACCCAGTACTTC. This codes for CSLGEAETQYF.

This clonotype was observed a few times. The chain joins TRBV20-1 to TRBJ1-5; TRBD1 agrees at 7 bases. The CDR3 extends over 14 amino acids. The germline V gene has CDR1 DFQATT and CDR2 SNEGSKA (reference sequence). The V gene end was trimmed by 5 bases and the J gene end by 4 bases; junction bases not matched to a gene: 8. The DNA of the CDR3 is TGCAGTGCTCGTGGGCGGACAGGTAATCAGCCCCAGCATTTT. Translation gives CSARGRTGNQPQHF.

V gene TRBV11-1 combines with J gene TRBJ2-7; D call uncertain. Germline loops: CDR1 SGHAT, CDR2 FQDESV (reference sequence). The V end lost 6 bases, the J end lost 4 bases, and 19 bases lay between the germline ends. The length of the CDR3 is 15 residues. CDR3 residues: CASRSWWAPTYEQYF. The CDR3 coding sequence is TGTGCCAGCAGATCATGGTGGGCGCCGACTTACGAGCAGTACTTC.

This clonotype turned up a few times. The chain is built from TRBV12-3 or TRBV12-4 and TRBJ2-5; D uncertain. CDR3 size: 13 residues. Trimming removed 6 bases from V and 3 bases from J, with 11 bases in between. CDR3 in amino acids: CASRVTVEETQYF. CDR3 sequence (DNA): TGTGCCAGCAGGGTTACAGTAGAAGAGACCCAGTACTTC.

This clonotype turned up a few times. The J gene is TRBJ2-7, the V gene TRBV5-1; 10 nucleotides match TRBD1. V dropped 4 bases and J dropped 2; count of bases not matched to a gene: 6. This CDR3 has 15 amino acids. Germline assignment: CDR1 SGHRS and CDR2 YFSETQ. The CDR3 DNA reads as TGCGCCAGCAGCATACAGGGACAGGGGACCTACGAGCAGTACTTC. It translates to CASSIQGQGTYEQYF.

This clonotype was observed at least ten times. The chain has TRBV29-1 and TRBJ2-7; D is uncertain. The V gene's germline CDR1 is SQVTM and CDR2 ANQGSEA. The CDR3 has 12 residues. With 1 base removed from V and 3 bases from J, the gap between germline ends came to 7 bases. The CDR3 DNA reads TGCAGCGTTGAAGTTGGGAACTACGAGCAGTACTTC. Residues: CSVEVGNYEQYF.